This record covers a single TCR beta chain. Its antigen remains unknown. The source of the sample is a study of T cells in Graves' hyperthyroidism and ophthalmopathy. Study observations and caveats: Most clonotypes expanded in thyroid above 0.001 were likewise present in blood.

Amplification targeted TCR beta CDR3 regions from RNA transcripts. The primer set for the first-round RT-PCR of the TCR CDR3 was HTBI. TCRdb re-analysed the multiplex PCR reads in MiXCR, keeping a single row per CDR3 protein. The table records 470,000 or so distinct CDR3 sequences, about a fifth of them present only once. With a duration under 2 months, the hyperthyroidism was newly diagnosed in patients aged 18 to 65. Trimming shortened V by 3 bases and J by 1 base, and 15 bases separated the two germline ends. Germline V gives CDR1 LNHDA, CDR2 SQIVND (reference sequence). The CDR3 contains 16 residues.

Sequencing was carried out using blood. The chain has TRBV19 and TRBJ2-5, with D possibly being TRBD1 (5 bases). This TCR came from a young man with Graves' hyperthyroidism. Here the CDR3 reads CASSIRGRVGQETQYF. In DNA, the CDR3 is TGTGCCAGTAGTATTAGGGGCAGGGTTGGCCAAGAGACCCAGTACTTC.